Given below is one T cell receptor (beta chain) in context. Its antigen is as yet unknown. This CDR3 spans 14 amino acids. The germline V and J ends were trimmed by 5 bases and 1 base, with 11 bases remaining between them. Per germline, CDR1 MNHEY and CDR2 SMNVEV (reference sequence). This sample stems from a study of T cell repertoires in cytomegalovirus infection. Study findings and constraints: Clonotypes of TCR beta that were HLA-C-restricted and CMV-specific dominated the ex vivo response.

TCRdb re-called the reads through MiXCR, storing one row per CDR3 protein. This table has about 920,000 distinct CDR3 sequences, roughly 30% appearing once. This sequence was found in a human donor in good health (CMV status not recorded). Some clones in this sample may be carry-over from other donors' samples. V usage is TRBV27 and J usage is TRBJ1-1; a weak D match, TRBD1 (5 bases). The sample here was cultured CD8+ T cells from PBMCs, taken from culture after CMV antigen stimulation. CDR3 bases: TGTGCCAGCAGTCAGGGACGGGGGAACACTGAAGCTTTCTTT. Translation gives CASSQGRGNTEAFF.